Sequencing of this T cell receptor (beta chain) was carried out in a study of T cells in Graves' hyperthyroidism and ophthalmopathy. Study background: Upon initial diagnosis and before any treatment, peripheral blood was collected.

Study-level findings and limits: Researchers report that a 13 V-J model separated ophthalmopathy from stable hyperthyroidism.

Each person with ophthalmopathy scored at least 3 on the Clinical Activity Score, reached NOSPECS grade 4 or higher, and had been ill under 3 months. What was amplified from RNA transcripts were TCR beta CDR3 regions. A set of HTBI primers served as the primers for a first-round RT-PCR of the TCR CDR3. Via MiXCR, TCRdb re-called the multiplex PCR reads, giving one row per CDR3 protein. This sample has 490,000 or so distinct CDR3 sequences, with around 15% found just once. This clonotype has ten or more counts. Its antigen is as yet unknown. Trimming removed 0 bases from V and 8 bases from J, with 8 bases in between. Germline CDR1 is SGHTS and CDR2 is YDEGEE. The CDR3 extends over 13 amino acids.

Specimen: blood. This chain uses TRBV5-8 with TRBJ1-4; D perhaps matches TRBD1 (5 bases). This clonotype was obtained from a woman aged 25 to 39 with Graves' ophthalmopathy. The CDR3 DNA reads as TGTGCCAGCAGCTTGGAGGGACGGGAAAAACTGTTTTTT. This translates into CASSLEGREKLFF.